The following is a T cell receptor (beta chain) sequence with its context. This record belongs to a study of blood T cell repertoires in COVID-19. Overall study context: Both acute and convalescent COVID-19 samples were obtained from the United States, Italy and Spain. From T cells, B-cell-depleted T cells, or PBMCs came the material, which was cDNA or gDNA.

Methods used by the authors: Amplified reference gene primers provided the basis for estimating nucleated cell counts. TCRdb's copy holds only in-frame clones and misses some; the assay was immunoSEQ multiplex PCR. That table supplies the V and J calls and clone size; D and trimming were determined from the DNA. This sample has approximately 160,000 clones; approximately 73% occur once, and the top ten carry 3.5% to 4.5%. Input material: peripheral blood. The clonotype originates from a woman aged 80 or over with acute or convalescent COVID-19.

In nucleotides, the CDR3 is TGTGCCAGCTTGGAACAGCTTAATGAAAAACTGTTTTTT. Translation: CASLEQLNEKLFF. The chain carries TRBV6-5 and TRBJ1-4; D is uncertain. The germline V gene encodes CDR1 MNHEY and CDR2 SVGAGI. CDR3 length: 13 residues. V gave up 8 bases and J gave up 4 bases, with 11 bases separating them.